Described below is a single T cell receptor (beta chain) sequence and its context. The data were produced by immunoSEQ multiplex PCR, yet TCRdb's version contains in-frame clones alone and is incomplete. Of about 45,000 clones in the sample, 85% to 90% are singletons; the top ten hold around 0.5%. The CDR3 spans 17 residues. Germline loops: CDR1 LNHDA, CDR2 SQIVND (reference sequence). V was shortened by 5 bases and J by 3 bases, with 19 bases between the two germline ends. The data are from a study of T cell changes during pregnancy in multiple sclerosis. V usage is TRBV19 and J usage is TRBJ2-2, with a weak D call TRBD1 (6 bases). The receptor's source is a female donor with multiple sclerosis, enrolled in a pregnancy study. The sample consisted of CD4+ T cells from peripheral blood mononuclear cells, taken in the first trimester of pregnancy. For the CDR3, the DNA is TGTGCCAGTAGTCCACCTCTCACAGGGCACGACACCGGGGAGCTGTTTTTT. Protein sequence: CASSPPLTGHDTGELFF.